Presented here are 17 T cell receptor beta chains from one specimen sequenced in a study of T-cell reconstitution after alpha-beta-depleted transplantation in children. Using unique molecular identifiers, the investigators prepared the TCRbeta library. In TCRdb, the PCR reads were re-called with MiXCR into one record per CDR3 protein. The sample consists of some 440,000 distinct CDR3 sequences, roughly 15% of them appearing once. Sample: PBMCs, mostly from graft donor cells, taken 360 days after TCRalphabeta/CD19-depleted stem cell transplant. These receptors were obtained from a boy under two years old who had a stem cell transplant for Wiskott-Aldrich syndrome, so the T cells may come from the graft donor.

The CDR3 bases are TGTGCCAGCAGTAAACAGGGCTTCTACAATGAGCAGTTCTTC. It specifies CASSKQGFYNEQFF. This chain uses TRBV6-2 or TRBV6-3 with TRBJ2-1, with D possibly TRBD1 on 6 matching bases. Germline values: CDR1 MNHEY, CDR2 SVGEGT. Trimming pared 5 bases from V and 3 bases from J, leaving 11 bases between. CDR3 size: 14 residues.

The CDR3 bases are TGCAGTGCCACCGGGACAGGGGGCAAAGAGACCCAGTACTTC. Translated: CSATGTGGKETQYF. The rearrangement uses TRBV20-1 and TRBJ2-5, with 12 bases that match TRBD1. After removal of 6 bases from V and 3 bases from J, the junction contained 5 bases not matched to a gene. The germline V gene has CDR1 DFQATT and CDR2 SNEGSKA (reference sequence). CDR3 size: 14 residues.

This clonotype was recorded only once. One junction end does not reproduce the germline sequence, and a read error may be involved. The gene calls are TRBV12-3 or TRBV12-4 and TRBJ2-4, with 14 bases identical to TRBD2. The CDR3 loop spans 18 amino acids. The CDR3 sequence: CAISTRLAGGSAKNIQYF. CDR3 sequence (DNA): TGTGCCATCAGTACCCGACTAGCGGGGGGGTCGGCCAAAAACATTCAGTACTTC.

The chain links TRBV10-2 to TRBJ2-3; D may match TRBD1 or TRBD2 (6 bases each). The germline gives CDR1 WSHSY, CDR2 SAAADI. The CDR3 has 13 amino acids. V was shortened by 10 bases and J by 7 bases, with 18 bases between the two germline ends. The CDR3 bases are TGCGCCACTACTTGGGGGGCCGGTTATACGCAGTATTTT. Translation: CATTWGAGYTQYF.

The J gene is TRBJ1-2, the V gene TRBV30, with 9 bases matching TRBD1. CDR1 and CDR2 from the germline V gene are GTSNPN and SVGIG (reference sequence). This CDR3 is built from 13 residues. V dropped 4 bases and J dropped 4; count of bases not matched to a gene: 4. CDR3 region: CAWKDRGAYGYTF. CDR3 in DNA: TGTGCCTGGAAGGACAGGGGAGCCTATGGCTACACCTTC.

The genes are TRBV15 and TRBJ1-1; D is unresolved. Trimming removed 1 base at V and 4 bases at J, with 4 bases between. CDR1 LNHNV and CDR2 YYDKDF come from the germline V gene (reference sequence). The CDR3 is 12 amino acids. The CDR3 sequence: CATSRVGTEAFF. The CDR3, as DNA: TGTGCCACCAGCAGAGTCGGCACTGAAGCTTTCTTT.

V gene TRBV6-5 combines with J gene TRBJ2-2, with D maybe TRBD1 (5 bases). This CDR3 is 14 amino acids long. The germline CDR1 and CDR2 sequences are MNHEY and SVGAGI. Trimming shortened V by 4 bases and J by 4 bases, and 10 bases separated the two germline ends. CDR3 protein: CASSSAGPTGELFF. CDR3 DNA sequence: TGTGCCAGCAGTTCGGCAGGGCCCACCGGGGAGCTGTTTTTT.

V gene TRBV24-1 combines with J gene TRBJ1-2; 8 bases align to TRBD1. V dropped 9 bases and J dropped 6; count of bases not matched to a gene: 5. The germline gives CDR1 KGHDR, CDR2 SFDVKD. The CDR3 loop spans 12 amino acids. As DNA, the CDR3 is TGTGCCACCCAGGACAGGGTAAATGGCTACACCTTC. It translates to CATQDRVNGYTF.

In this sample, this clonotype turned up a few times. The CDR3 spells CASSQLVLAGGPTYNEQFF. The CDR3 region has the DNA TGTGCCAGCAGCCAACTGGTCCTAGCGGGGGGGCCGACCTACAATGAGCAGTTCTTC. The V and J genes are TRBV4-2 and TRBJ2-1; 12 nucleotides agree with TRBD2. Germline trimming cut 2 bases from V and 2 bases from J; bases unmatched to any gene: 10. The CDR3 runs to 19 residues. CDR1 and CDR2 (germline): LGHNA, YNFKEQ.

V gene TRBV6-1 combines with J gene TRBJ2-3; 8 nucleotides align to TRBD2. V lost 6 bases to trimming and J lost 4 bases; unmatched junction nucleotides: 15. CDR1 MNHNS and CDR2 SASEGT come from the germline V gene. The CDR3 is 17 amino acids. CDR3 amino acids: CASRVPKGPGGSDTQYF. Written as DNA, the CDR3 is TGTGCCAGCAGGGTCCCCAAGGGGCCGGGGGGGTCAGATACGCAGTATTTT.

This clonotype came up many times. V and J are TRBV5-1 and TRBJ2-7, with D perhaps matching TRBD1 or TRBD2 (5 bases each). Trimming stripped 2 bases from V and 0 bases from J, with 9 bases between. The CDR3 loop spans 14 amino acids. Germline assignment: CDR1 SGHRS and CDR2 YFSETQ. CDR3 in DNA: TGCGCCAGCAGCTTTTGGGGGAACTCCTACGAGCAGTACTTC. Its protein product is CASSFWGNSYEQYF.

This clonotype was counted a few times. The chain links TRBV10-3 to TRBJ2-1; no clear D. Trimming stripped 0 bases from V and 3 bases from J, with 6 bases between. CDR3 length equals 14 residues. Germline V CDR1 and CDR2: ENHRY, SYGVKD. CDR3: CAISESPSYNEQFF. The CDR3 DNA sequence: TGTGCCATCAGTGAGTCGCCAAGCTACAATGAGCAGTTCTTC.

This chain uses TRBV5-1 with TRBJ2-6; D is possibly TRBD2 (6 bases). The CDR3 runs to 15 residues. Germline V CDR1 and CDR2: SGHRS, YFSETQ. Between the trimmed V and J ends, which lost 4 bases and 9 bases, there was a span of 17 bases. The CDR3: CASSLHEGDFNVLTF. DNA for the CDR3: TGCGCCAGCAGCCTCCACGAAGGGGACTTCAACGTCCTGACTTTC.

In this sample, this clonotype turned up a few times. The V and J genes are TRBV4-1 and TRBJ2-7; perhaps D is TRBD1 or TRBD2 (5 bases each). Between the trimmed V and J ends, which lost 1 base and 4 bases, there was a span of 14 bases. The CDR3 has 15 amino acids. Germline V gene sequence: CDR1 MGHRA, CDR2 YSYEKL. CDR3 in DNA: TGCGCCAGCAGCCAAGGGGTATGGGGGATTTACGAGCAGTACTTC. As protein: CASSQGVWGIYEQYF.

This clonotype was found a few times. V gene TRBV5-1 combines with J gene TRBJ2-4; D is unclear. The germline V gene encodes CDR1 SGHRS and CDR2 YFSETQ. V shed 4 bases and J shed 7 bases, with 12 bases lying between them. The CDR3 length is 13 residues. The CDR3 is CASSPVGLNIQYF. The CDR3 DNA reads TGCGCCAGCAGCCCGGTGGGGTTGAACATTCAGTACTTC.

This clonotype was counted many times. V is TRBV4-1 and J is TRBJ2-2, with D tentatively TRBD1 (6 bases). Trimming left V 1 base short and J 4 bases short, with 10 bases between. The CDR3 length is 15 residues. The germline V gene has CDR1 MGHRA and CDR2 YSYEKL. CDR3 nucleotides: TGCGCCAGCAGCCAAGTGGCAGGGGTCACCGGGGAGCTGTTTTTT. Its protein is CASSQVAGVTGELFF.

This clonotype was counted between two and nine times. The chain combines TRBV29-1 with TRBJ2-7, with D hard to call. In germline, CDR1 is SQVTM, CDR2 ANQGSEA. V shed 4 bases and J shed 5 bases, with 12 bases lying between them. The CDR3 spans 12 residues. CDR3: CSVGQLLNEQYF. The CDR3 region has the DNA TGCAGCGTTGGGCAGCTACTAAACGAGCAGTACTTC.